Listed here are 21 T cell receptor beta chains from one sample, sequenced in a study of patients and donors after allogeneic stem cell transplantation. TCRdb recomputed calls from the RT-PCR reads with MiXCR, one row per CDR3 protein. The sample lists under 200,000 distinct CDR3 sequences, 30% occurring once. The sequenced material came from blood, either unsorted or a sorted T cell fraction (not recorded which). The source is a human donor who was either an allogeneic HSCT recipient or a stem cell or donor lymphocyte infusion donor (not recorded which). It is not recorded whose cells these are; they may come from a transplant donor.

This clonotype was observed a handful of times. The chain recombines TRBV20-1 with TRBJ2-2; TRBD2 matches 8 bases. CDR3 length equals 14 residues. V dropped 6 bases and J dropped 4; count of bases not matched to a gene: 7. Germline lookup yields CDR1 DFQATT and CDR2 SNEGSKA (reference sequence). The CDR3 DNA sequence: TGCAGTGCCCCAAGTCGGGAGGGCACCGGGGAGCTGTTTTTT. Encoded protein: CSAPSREGTGELFF.

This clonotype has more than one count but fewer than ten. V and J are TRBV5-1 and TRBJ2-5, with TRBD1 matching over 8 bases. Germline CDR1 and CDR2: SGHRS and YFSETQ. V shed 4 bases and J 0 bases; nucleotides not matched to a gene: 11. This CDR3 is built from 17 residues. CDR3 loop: CASSPRTGLMYQETQYF. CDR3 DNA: TGCGCCAGCAGCCCTAGGACAGGGCTTATGTACCAAGAGACCCAGTACTTC.

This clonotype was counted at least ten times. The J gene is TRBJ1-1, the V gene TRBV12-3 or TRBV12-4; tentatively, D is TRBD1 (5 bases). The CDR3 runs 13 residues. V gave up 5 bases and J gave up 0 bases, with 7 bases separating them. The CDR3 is CASSAQVNTEAFF. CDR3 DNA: TGTGCCAGCAGTGCACAGGTGAACACTGAAGCTTTCTTT.

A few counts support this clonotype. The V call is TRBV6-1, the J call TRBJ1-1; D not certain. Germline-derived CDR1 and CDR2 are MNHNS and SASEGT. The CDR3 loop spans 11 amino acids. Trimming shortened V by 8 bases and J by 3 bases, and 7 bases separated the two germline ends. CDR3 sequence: CASLKHTEAFF. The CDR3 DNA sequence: TGTGCCAGCCTTAAACACACTGAAGCTTTCTTT.

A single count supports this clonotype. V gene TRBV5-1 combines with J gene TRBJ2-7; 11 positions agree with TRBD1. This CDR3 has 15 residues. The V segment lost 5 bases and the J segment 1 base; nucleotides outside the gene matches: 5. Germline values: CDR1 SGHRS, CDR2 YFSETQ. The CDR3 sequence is CASRSGTGGSYEQYF. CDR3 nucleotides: TGCGCCAGCAGATCCGGGACAGGGGGTTCCTACGAGCAGTACTTC.

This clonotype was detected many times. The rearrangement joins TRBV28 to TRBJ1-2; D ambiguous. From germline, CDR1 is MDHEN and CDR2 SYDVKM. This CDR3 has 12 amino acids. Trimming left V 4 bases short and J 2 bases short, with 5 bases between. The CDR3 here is CASSWRNYGYTF. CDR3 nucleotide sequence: TGTGCCAGCAGTTGGCGGAACTATGGCTACACCTTC.

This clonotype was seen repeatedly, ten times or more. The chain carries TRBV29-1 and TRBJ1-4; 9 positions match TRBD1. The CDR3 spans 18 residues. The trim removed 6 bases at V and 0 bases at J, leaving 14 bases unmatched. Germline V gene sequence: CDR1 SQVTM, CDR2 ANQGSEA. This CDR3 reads CSVYGTGSGLSTNEKLFF. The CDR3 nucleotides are TGCAGCGTCTACGGGACAGGGTCCGGCCTCTCAACTAATGAAAAACTGTTTTTT. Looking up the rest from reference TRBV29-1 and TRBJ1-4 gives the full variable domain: SAVISQKPSRDICQRGTSLTIQCQVDSQVTMMFWYRQQPGQSLTLIATANQGSEATYESGFVIDKFPISRPNLTFSTLTVSNMSPEDSSIYLCSVYGTGSGLSTNEKLFFGSGTQLSVL.

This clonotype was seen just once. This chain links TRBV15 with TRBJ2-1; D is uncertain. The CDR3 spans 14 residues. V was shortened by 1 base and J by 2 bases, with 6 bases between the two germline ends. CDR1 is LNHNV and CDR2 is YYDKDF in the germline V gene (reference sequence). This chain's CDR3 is CATSRVDAYNEQFF. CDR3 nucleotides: TGTGCCACCAGCAGAGTGGATGCCTACAATGAGCAGTTCTTC.

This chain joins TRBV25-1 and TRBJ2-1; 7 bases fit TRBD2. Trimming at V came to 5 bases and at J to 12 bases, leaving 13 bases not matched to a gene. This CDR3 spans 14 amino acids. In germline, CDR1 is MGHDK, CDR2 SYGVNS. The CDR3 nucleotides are TGTGCCAGCAGTCCCCCGGGGGGTCGTATGGGGCAGTTCTTC. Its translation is CASSPPGGRMGQFF.

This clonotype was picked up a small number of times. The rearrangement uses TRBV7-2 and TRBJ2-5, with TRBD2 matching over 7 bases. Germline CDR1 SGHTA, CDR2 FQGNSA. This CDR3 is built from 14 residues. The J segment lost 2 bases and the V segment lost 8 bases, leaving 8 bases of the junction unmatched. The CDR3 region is CASRASGSQETQYF. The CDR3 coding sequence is TGTGCCAGCCGGGCTAGCGGCTCTCAAGAGACCCAGTACTTC.

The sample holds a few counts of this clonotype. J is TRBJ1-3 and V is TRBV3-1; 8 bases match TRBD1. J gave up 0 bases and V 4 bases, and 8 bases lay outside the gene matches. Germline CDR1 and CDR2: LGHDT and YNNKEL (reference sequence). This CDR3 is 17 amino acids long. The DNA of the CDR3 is TGTGCCAGCAGCCTACGACAGGGGTCCTTCTCTGGAAACACCATATATTTT. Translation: CASSLRQGSFSGNTIYF.

Here the CDR3 reads CASSRQTNTEAFF. CDR3 nucleotide sequence: TGTGCCAGCAGCCGACAGACGAACACTGAAGCTTTCTTT. The rearrangement uses TRBV7-2 and TRBJ1-1; perhaps TRBD1 as D (5 bases). Germline CDR1 reads SGHTA; CDR2 reads FQGNSA. The CDR3 length is 13 residues. The germline V and J ends were trimmed by 5 bases and 1 base, with 8 bases remaining between them.

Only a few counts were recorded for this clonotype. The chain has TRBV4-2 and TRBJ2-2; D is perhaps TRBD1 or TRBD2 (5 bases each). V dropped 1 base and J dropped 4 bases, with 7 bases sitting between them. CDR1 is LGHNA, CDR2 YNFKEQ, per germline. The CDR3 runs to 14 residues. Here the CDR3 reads CASSQVRGTGELFF. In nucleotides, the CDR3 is TGTGCCAGCAGCCAAGTGAGGGGCACCGGGGAGCTGTTTTTT.

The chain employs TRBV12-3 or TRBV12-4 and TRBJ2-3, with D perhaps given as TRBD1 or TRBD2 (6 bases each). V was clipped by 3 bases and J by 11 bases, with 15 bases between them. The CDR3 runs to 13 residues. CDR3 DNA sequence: TGTGCCAGCAGTTTCGGGGGCCACGCGCTGCAGTATTTT. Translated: CASSFGGHALQYF.

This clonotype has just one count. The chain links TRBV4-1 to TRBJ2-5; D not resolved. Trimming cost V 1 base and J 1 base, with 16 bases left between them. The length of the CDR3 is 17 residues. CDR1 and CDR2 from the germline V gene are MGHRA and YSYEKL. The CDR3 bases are TGCGCCAGCAGCCAAGCCCTACTCACAGCGCTCCAAGAGACCCAGTACTTC. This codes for CASSQALLTALQETQYF.

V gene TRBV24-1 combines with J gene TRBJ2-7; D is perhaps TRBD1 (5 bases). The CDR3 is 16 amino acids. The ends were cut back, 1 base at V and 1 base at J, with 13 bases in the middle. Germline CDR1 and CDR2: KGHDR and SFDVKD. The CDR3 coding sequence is TGTGCCACCAGTGATTTCGGGCAGGGTAAGTCCTACGAGCAGTACTTC. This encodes CATSDFGQGKSYEQYF.

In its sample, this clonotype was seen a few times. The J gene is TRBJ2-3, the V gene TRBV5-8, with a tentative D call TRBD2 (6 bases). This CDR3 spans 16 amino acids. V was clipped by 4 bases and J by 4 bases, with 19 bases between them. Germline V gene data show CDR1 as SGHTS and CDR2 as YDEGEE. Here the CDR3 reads CASSMTLTSWSDTQYF. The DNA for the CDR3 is TGTGCCAGCAGCATGACTCTGACTAGTTGGTCAGATACGCAGTATTTT.

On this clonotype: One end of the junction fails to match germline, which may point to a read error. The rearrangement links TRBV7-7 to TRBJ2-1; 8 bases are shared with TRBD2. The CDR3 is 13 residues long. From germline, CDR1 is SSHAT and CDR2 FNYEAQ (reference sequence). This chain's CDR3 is CASSPGLDYEQFF. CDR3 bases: TGTGCTAGCAGCCCGGGACTAGACTATGAGCAGTTCTTC.

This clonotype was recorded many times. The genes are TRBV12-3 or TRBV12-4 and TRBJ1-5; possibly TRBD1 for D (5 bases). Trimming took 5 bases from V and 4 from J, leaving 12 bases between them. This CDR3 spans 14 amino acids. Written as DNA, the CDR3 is TGTGCCAGCAGTCCTCATTGGGGGAATCAGCCCCAGCATTTT. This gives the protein CASSPHWGNQPQHF.

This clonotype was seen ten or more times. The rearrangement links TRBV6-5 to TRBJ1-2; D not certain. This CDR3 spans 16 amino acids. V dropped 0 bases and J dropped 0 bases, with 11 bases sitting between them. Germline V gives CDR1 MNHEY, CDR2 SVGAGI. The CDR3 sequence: CASSYSRSTANYGYTF. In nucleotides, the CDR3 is TGTGCCAGCAGTTACTCGCGAAGCACAGCTAACTATGGCTACACCTTC.

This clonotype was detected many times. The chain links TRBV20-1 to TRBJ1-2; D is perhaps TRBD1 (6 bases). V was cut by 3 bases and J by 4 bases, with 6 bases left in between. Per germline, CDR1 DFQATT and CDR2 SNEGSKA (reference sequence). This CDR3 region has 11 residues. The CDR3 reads CSASRGYGYTF. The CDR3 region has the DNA TGCAGTGCTAGCAGGGGCTATGGCTACACCTTC.